Reported below is one T cell receptor (beta chain). V was trimmed by 6 bases and J by 7 bases, leaving 10 bases between them. Germline CDR1 is SNHLY and CDR2 is FYNNEI. The CDR3 spans 12 residues. These data come from a study of OX40 agonist ivuxolimab in advanced cancers. Sequenced by immunoSEQ multiplex PCR; TCRdb stores in-frame clones only, minus some. The top ten clones hold less than 0.4% of a sample with some 65,000 clones, roughly 91% of them seen once. Sequencing used CD4+ or CD8+ T cells sorted from blood, obtained in a trial of the OX40 agonist ivuxolimab. The sequence derives from an adult with an advanced solid tumor such as melanoma, head and neck, liver or kidney cancer. V gene TRBV2 combines with J gene TRBJ2-1, with D possibly TRBD1 on 5 matching bases. The CDR3, as DNA: TGTGCCAGCAGGCGACAGTCTAATGAGCAGTTCTTC. Translating it yields CASRRQSNEQFF.